Each of the 30 T cell receptor beta chains below was sequenced from the same sample in a study of tumor-infiltrating lymphocytes in primary liver carcinoma. From approximately 490 ng total RNA, TCR beta cDNA was generated with a primer in the constant region. Three rounds of nested multiplex PCR with slightly modified ARM-PCR produced TCR beta libraries. The first two PCR rounds used TRBV1-TRBV30 primers with a Cbeta primer, 10 cycles each. MiXCR, run by TCRdb on the multiplex PCR reads, gives a single entry per CDR3 protein. The profile shows more than 150,000 distinct CDR3 sequences, roughly 60% of them singletons. RNA isolated from unsorted whole blood supplied the blood RNA, with germline DNA also extracted. The sequenced material came from peripheral blood. Every receptor here comes from a man in his forties or fifties with primary liver carcinoma and hepatitis B virus infection.

This clonotype came up a few times. The chain links TRBV20-1 to TRBJ2-7; D is ambiguous. Germline V lookup: CDR1 DFQATT, CDR2 SNEGSKA (reference sequence). This CDR3 has 11 residues. Trimming took off 5 bases at V and 2 bases at J, with 7 bases between the two ends. CDR3 sequence (DNA): TGCAGTGCTGGGGTGACCTACGAGCAGTACTTC. It is translated as CSAGVTYEQYF.

The V call is TRBV10-3, the J call TRBJ2-1; 9 bases are a match to TRBD2. V lost 6 bases to trimming and J lost 7 bases; unmatched junction nucleotides: 4. There are 13 residues in the CDR3. The germline gives CDR1 ENHRY, CDR2 SYGVKD. CDR3 in DNA: TGTGCCATCAGCGGGACTAGCTCGAATGAGCAGTTCTTC. Its protein is CAISGTSSNEQFF.

This clonotype was picked up a small number of times. The chain has TRBV10-3 and TRBJ2-7; TRBD1 matches at 7 bases. The CDR3 totals 17 residues. The germline gives CDR1 ENHRY, CDR2 SYGVKD. V lost 0 bases, J lost 0 bases, and 8 bases stayed unmatched. The DNA of the CDR3 is TGTGCCATCAGTGAGTCCCGAGGGGACAGCAACTCCTACGAGCAGTACTTC. Translating it yields CAISESRGDSNSYEQYF.

Note on this clonotype: This may stem from a read error, because a much larger clone lies one nucleotide away. This chain uses TRBV11-3 with TRBJ2-5, with a weak D call TRBD1 (6 bases). Germline CDR1 SGHNT, CDR2 YENEEA. The CDR3 has 15 residues. The CDR3 DNA reads as TGTACCAGCAGCTTGGGGCTAGGGGGCCAAGAGACCCAGTACTTC. Amino acids: CTSSLGLGGQETQYF.

Notes on this clonotype: Relative to the germline gene, one junction end is altered; a read error may explain this. J is TRBJ2-3 and V is TRBV29-1; maybe TRBD1 (5 bases). The CDR3 totals 14 residues. Germline V lookup: CDR1 SQVTM, CDR2 ANQGSEA. The CDR3 region has the DNA TGTAACGTTGAAAGCAGGGATGGCACAGATACGCAGTATTTT. The encoded protein is CNVESRDGTDTQYF.

This clonotype was counted once. CDR3 coding DNA: TGTGCCAGCACTTCGTTAAATGGCGGCTACACCTTC. Protein sequence: CASTSLNGGYTF. The V gene is TRBV28, the J gene TRBJ1-2; the D is unclear. CDR1 is MDHEN, CDR2 SYDVKM, per germline. The CDR3 spans 12 residues. Trimming took 7 bases from V and 8 from J, leaving 14 bases between them.

As concerns this clonotype: A much larger clone differs by one base, so this may be a read error. The chain combines TRBV29-1 with TRBJ2-7, with 7 bases that match TRBD1. The CDR3 is made up of 13 amino acids. Germline CDR1 reads SQVTM; CDR2 reads ANQGSEA. The J segment lost 5 bases and the V segment lost 3 bases, leaving 7 bases of the junction unmatched. The DNA of the CDR3 is TGCAGCGTTGATGGCGAGGGGGCCAACGAGCAGTACTTC. Protein: CSVDGEGANEQYF.

A note on this clonotype: A junction boundary mismatches the germline segment, possibly from a read error. This chain connects TRBV2 to TRBJ1-5; perhaps TRBD1 as D (6 bases). The length of the CDR3 is 14 residues. Germline lookup yields CDR1 SNHLY and CDR2 FYNNEI. The CDR3 loop is CVSSRGQINQPQHF. The CDR3, as DNA: TGTGTCAGCAGCCGAGGACAGATCAATCAGCCCCAGCATTTT.

This clonotype has a handful of counts. The chain employs TRBV6-6 and TRBJ2-7; 11 bases map to TRBD1. The length of the CDR3 is 15 residues. CDR1 and CDR2 (germline): MNHNY, SVGAGI (reference sequence). Trimming cost V 4 bases and J 4 bases; bases outside gene matches: 6. Written as DNA, the CDR3 is TGTGCCAGCAGTTTCCCGGGACAGGGGGGATACGAGCAGTACTTC. Amino acid sequence: CASSFPGQGGYEQYF.

The gene calls are TRBV12-3 or TRBV12-4 and TRBJ1-6; no firm D call. The germline V and J ends were trimmed by 2 bases and 8 bases, with 10 bases remaining between them. This CDR3 is 14 amino acids long. This CDR3 is CASSLKREDSPLHF. Here the CDR3 DNA reads TGTGCCAGCAGTTTAAAGAGGGAGGATTCACCCCTCCACTTT.

This clonotype was detected many times. The rearrangement links TRBV11-2 to TRBJ2-3; D not certain. The V end was cut by 1 base, the J end by 1 base, with 12 bases between. The CDR3 is 16 amino acids. Germline V gene sequence: CDR1 SGHAT, CDR2 FQNNGV. In nucleotides, the CDR3 is TGTGCCAGCAGCTTAGGATCCAGGCCCGGCACAGATACGCAGTATTTT. Translated, it gives CASSLGSRPGTDTQYF.

Turning to this clonotype: A junction boundary mismatches the germline segment, possibly from a read error. The gene calls are TRBV4-2 and TRBJ2-5, with TRBD1 as a possible D gene (5 bases). The CDR3 consists of 19 residues. Per the germline V gene, CDR1 is LGHNA and CDR2 is YNFKEQ. CDR3 DNA sequence: TGTGCCAGCAGCCGGACCTGGTCCTCAACAGGAGCTACTGGAAAGACCCAGCACTTC. Encoded protein: CASSRTWSSTGATGKTQHF.

For this clonotype: Compared with germline, one end of the junction differs, possibly owing to a read error. The CDR3 loop is CAGSYRGRLSNQPQHF. CDR3 in DNA: TGTGCCGGCAGTTACCGGGGACGACTTAGCAATCAGCCCCAGCATTTT. The chain recombines TRBV6-2 or TRBV6-3 with TRBJ1-5, with D perhaps matching TRBD1 (5 bases). CDR1 is MNHEY and CDR2 is SVGEGT in the germline V gene. This CDR3 is built from 16 residues.

The chain is built from TRBV7-9 and TRBJ2-1; no firm D call. There are 14 residues in the CDR3. Looked up from germline, CDR1 is SEHNR and CDR2 is FQNEAQ (reference sequence). Trimming cost V 3 bases and J 0 bases, with 6 bases left between them. CDR3 protein: CASSLTISYNEQFF. CDR3 DNA: TGTGCCAGCAGCTTGACAATCTCCTACAATGAGCAGTTCTTC. Variable domain in full (rest from reference TRBV7-9 and TRBJ2-1): DTGVSQNPRHKITKRGQNVTFRCDPISEHNRLYWYRQTLGQGPEFLTYFQNEAQLEKSRLLSDRFSAERPKGSFSTLEIQRTEQGDSAMYLCASSLTISYNEQFFGPGTRLTVL.

Turning to this clonotype: A much larger clonotype is one base distant, so this may be a read error. The gene calls are TRBV11-2 and TRBJ2-1; D remains unclear. From germline, CDR1 is SGHAT and CDR2 FQNNGV. This CDR3 is built from 14 residues. In nucleotides, the CDR3 is TGTGCCAGCAGCTTAGTAAGCTCCTACAATGGGCAGTTCTTC. Protein: CASSLVSSYNGQFF.

As regards this clonotype: An end of the junction differs from the germline gene, which may be a read error. The chain is built from TRBV11-2 and TRBJ2-5, with TRBD2 identical over 8 bases. This CDR3 spans 13 amino acids. CDR1 and CDR2 (germline): SGHAT, FQNNGV. This chain's CDR3 is CASSGDFQEIQYF. CDR3 nucleotide sequence: TGTGCCAGTAGCGGGGACTTTCAAGAGATCCAGTACTTC. The full variable domain, completed using reference TRBV11-2 and TRBJ2-5, is EAGVAQSPRYKIIEKRQSVAFWCNPISGHATLYWYQQILGQGPKLLIQFQNNGVVDDSQLPKDRFSAERLKGVDSTLKIQPAKLEDSAVYLCASSGDFQEIQYFGPGTRLLVL.

V is TRBV10-1 and J is TRBJ2-7; weak D call: TRBD1 (5 bases). V shed 3 bases and J shed 5 bases, with 14 bases lying between them. The CDR3 consists of 14 residues. Per germline, CDR1 WNHNN and CDR2 SYGVQD (reference sequence). CDR3 in amino acids: CASSEKGIEDEQYF. CDR3 bases: TGCGCCAGCAGTGAAAAGGGGATTGAAGACGAGCAGTACTTC.

The V gene is TRBV12-3 or TRBV12-4, the J gene TRBJ2-5; the D call may be TRBD1 or TRBD2 (5 bases each). The CDR3 length is 14 residues. V was clipped by 6 bases and J by 5 bases, with 16 bases between them. As DNA, the CDR3 is TGTGCCAGCAGCTCAACCGGTGAGGGGGAGACCCAGTACTTC. This codes for CASSSTGEGETQYF.

The chain joins TRBV20-1 to TRBJ2-4; tentatively, D is TRBD2 (5 bases). Germline-derived CDR1 and CDR2 are DFQATT and SNEGSKA (reference sequence). There are 11 residues in the CDR3. Trimming left V 1 base short and J 8 bases short, with 6 bases between. CDR3 DNA sequence: TGCAGTGCTAGAGGGGGAGACATTCAGTACTTC. This encodes CSARGGDIQYF.

The chain couples TRBV7-8 to TRBJ2-7; 9 bases match TRBD2. The CDR3 is 16 residues long. Germline CDR1 and CDR2: SGHVS and FQNEAQ. Germline trimming cut 1 base from V and 4 bases from J; bases unmatched to any gene: 8. The CDR3 DNA reads as TGTGCCAGCAGCTTAGACGTAGCGGGAGAAGGTTACGAGCAGTACTTC. This gives the protein CASSLDVAGEGYEQYF.

Comments on this clonotype: The germline gene is not matched at one end of the junction; a read error may be the cause. This chain uses TRBV6-5 with TRBJ2-1; D may match TRBD1 or TRBD2 (5 bases each). The CDR3 covers 16 residues. Germline CDR1 reads MNHEY; CDR2 reads SVGAGI. CDR3 DNA sequence: TGTGCCAGCAGTTTGCTAGGGGCAGAGGGCTACGATGAGCAGTTCTTC. The encoded protein is CASSLLGAEGYDEQFF.

This clonotype was detected once. J is TRBJ2-7 and V is TRBV11-2; TRBD1 matches at 7 bases. In germline, CDR1 is SGHAT, CDR2 FQNNGV. The CDR3 extends over 15 amino acids. J gave up 9 bases and V 1 base, and 12 bases lay outside the gene matches. DNA of the CDR3: TGTGCCAGCAGCTTAGGGGGGACAGCGGTATCCGGGCAGTACTTC. It is translated as CASSLGGTAVSGQYF.

Ten or more counts support this clonotype. The chain recombines TRBV29-1 with TRBJ1-2; D possibly corresponds to TRBD1 (5 bases). The CDR3 spans 12 residues. Germline V CDR1 and CDR2: SQVTM, ANQGSEA. V lost 5 bases and J 5 bases, leaving 12 bases between the germline ends. CDR3 sequence (DNA): TGCAGCGTTTTTGAGGGGAGGTATGGCTACACCTTC. Translated: CSVFEGRYGYTF.

The J gene is TRBJ1-5, the V gene TRBV6-5; tentative D call: TRBD1 (6 bases). Trimming stripped 3 bases from V and 6 bases from J, with 15 bases between. The CDR3 runs to 15 residues. The germline V gene has CDR1 MNHEY and CDR2 SVGAGI. The CDR3, as DNA: TGTGCCAGCAGTTATCGGGCAGGGGAGAGTCAGCCCCAGCATTTT. Encoded protein: CASSYRAGESQPQHF.

Ten or more counts support this clonotype. The J gene is TRBJ1-2, the V gene TRBV11-2; 11 positions agree with TRBD1. CDR1 is SGHAT and CDR2 is FQNNGV in the germline V gene. CDR3 length equals 16 residues. V was pared by 5 bases and J by 4 bases, with 9 bases of the junction left unmatched. The CDR3 nucleotides are TGTGCCAGCAGCCTTCTAGGACAGGGGGCCTCCTATGGCTACACCTTC. Its protein product is CASSLLGQGASYGYTF.

V and J are TRBV11-2 and TRBJ2-5; 7 bases line up with TRBD2. CDR3 length: 13 amino acids. With V trimmed by 3 bases and J by 14 bases, 12 bases remained unmatched. CDR1 is SGHAT and CDR2 is FQNNGV in the germline V gene. The CDR3 DNA reads as TGTGCCAGCAGCTTTGGGGGGGTGGAGACCCTATACTTC. It specifies CASSFGGVETLYF.

On this clonotype: This may be a read error, as it is one base from a much larger clone. The chain joins TRBV11-2 to TRBJ2-1; 8 bases fit TRBD1. Trimming at V came to 6 bases and at J to 5 bases, leaving 9 bases not matched to a gene. The germline gives CDR1 SGHAT, CDR2 FQNNGV. CDR3 length equals 15 residues. The CDR3 spells CASRFGQGDHNEQFF. The CDR3 DNA reads as TGTGCCAGCAGGTTCGGACAGGGAGACCACAATGAGCAGTTCTTC.

In regard to this clonotype: The conserved final phenylalanine or tryptophan is absent from the CDR3, which likely points to a read error. Written as DNA, the CDR3 is TGCGCCAGCAGCTTGGGAACTCTCCAAGAGACCCAGTACTTA. As protein: CASSLGTLQETQYL. The gene calls are TRBV5-1 and TRBJ2-5; D gene ambiguous. This CDR3 spans 14 amino acids. CDR1 is SGHRS and CDR2 is YFSETQ in the germline V gene. Trimming shortened V by 0 bases and J by 1 base, and 7 bases separated the two germline ends.

This clonotype was seen at least ten times. In DNA form, the CDR3 reads TGCAGCGTTGGTTCGGGAGCAGGTCAGCCCCAGCATTTT. This encodes CSVGSGAGQPQHF. The genes are TRBV29-1 and TRBJ1-5; D is unresolved. The CDR3 is 13 residues long. Trimming pared 4 bases from V and 6 bases from J, leaving 13 bases between. Germline loops: CDR1 SQVTM, CDR2 ANQGSEA. Supplemented by reference TRBV29-1 and TRBJ1-5, the full variable domain reads SAVISQKPSRDICQRGTSLTIQCQVDSQVTMMFWYRQQPGQSLTLIATANQGSEATYESGFVIDKFPISRPNLTFSTLTVSNMSPEDSSIYLCSVGSGAGQPQHFGDGTRLSIL.

This clonotype was seen many times. The V gene is TRBV4-2, the J gene TRBJ2-7; 7 positions match TRBD1. Germline V CDR1 and CDR2: LGHNA, YNFKEQ. The J segment lost 5 bases and the V segment lost 0 bases, leaving 7 bases of the junction unmatched. The CDR3 spans 15 residues. In DNA form, the CDR3 reads TGTGCCAGCAGCCAAGATCCAAGGACAGGTAACGAGCAGTACTTC. Amino acid sequence: CASSQDPRTGNEQYF.